The next 23 T cell receptor beta chains were all read from a single sample in a study of blood T cell repertoires in COVID-19. Method: immunoSEQ multiplex PCR; TCRdb's copy keeps in-frame clones and lacks some. This sample has under 80,000 clones, with approximately 86% found just once. Sequencing was performed on peripheral blood. All receptors derive from a man aged 65-85 years with active COVID-19.

The rearrangement uses TRBV12-3 or TRBV12-4 and TRBJ1-1; D remains ambiguous. V was cut by 8 bases and J by 7 bases, with 14 bases left in between. CDR3 length: 12 residues. CDR3 nucleotide sequence: TGTGCCAGCTGTGGCGGCGGGCTTGAAGCTTTCTTT. Encoded protein: CASCGGGLEAFF.

In its sample, this clone was seen once. V usage is TRBV19 and J usage is TRBJ2-1; 10 bases fit TRBD2. The CDR3 has 20 residues. Germline trimming cut 7 bases from V and 1 base from J; bases unmatched to any gene: 19. Per the germline V gene, CDR1 is LNHDA and CDR2 is SQIVND (reference sequence). CDR3 nucleotide sequence: TGTGCCAGTACCCCCTTCTCAGGGCTAGCGGGAGTTAGGTCCTACAATGAGCAGTTCTTC. Protein product: CASTPFSGLAGVRSYNEQFF.

The chain recombines TRBV10-1 with TRBJ2-3, with 8 bases aligning to TRBD2. This CDR3 comprises 17 residues. In germline, CDR1 is WNHNN, CDR2 SYGVQD (reference sequence). Unmatched junction bases numbered 11, after V lost 3 bases and J lost 3 bases. CDR3 sequence: CASSDLERGGGTDTQYF. The CDR3 DNA sequence: TGCGCCAGCAGTGACCTCGAACGGGGGGGTGGGACAGATACGCAGTATTTT.

The chain uses TRBV12-3 or TRBV12-4 and TRBJ2-1; 12 bases line up with TRBD2. CDR3 size: 13 residues. Trimming took 6 bases from V and 7 from J; bases not matched to a gene: 1. DNA for the CDR3: TGTGCCAGCAGGGGGACTAGCGGGAATGAGCAGTTCTTC. It codes for CASRGTSGNEQFF.

This clone was recorded a few times. The V call is TRBV30, the J call TRBJ2-7; perhaps TRBD1 as D (6 bases). This CDR3 has 14 amino acids. In germline, CDR1 is GTSNPN, CDR2 SVGIG (reference sequence). Trimming left V 2 bases short and J 3 bases short, with 14 bases between. This chain's CDR3 is CAWSPWQDSYEQYF. The CDR3 nucleotides read TGTGCCTGGAGTCCATGGCAGGACAGCTACGAGCAGTACTTC.

This chain joins TRBV19 and TRBJ2-3, with a tentative D call TRBD1 (5 bases). The CDR3 is made up of 13 amino acids. Trimming stripped 4 bases from V and 4 bases from J, with 9 bases between. Germline assignment: CDR1 LNHDA and CDR2 SQIVND (reference sequence). The CDR3 is CASSKGVPDTQYF. As DNA, the CDR3 is TGTGCCAGTAGTAAAGGGGTCCCAGATACGCAGTATTTT.

The chain links TRBV15 to TRBJ1-1; 9 bases are a match to TRBD1. The germline CDR1 and CDR2 sequences are LNHNV and YYDKDF (reference sequence). The CDR3 runs 16 residues. J lost 5 bases, V lost 3 bases, and 10 bases had no gene match. The CDR3: CATSSDQQGAGTEAFF. The CDR3 nucleotides read TGTGCCACCAGCAGCGACCAACAGGGGGCGGGGACTGAAGCTTTCTTT.

V and J are TRBV30 and TRBJ2-2; 11 bases map to TRBD1. The J segment lost 7 bases and the V segment lost 5 bases, leaving 3 bases of the junction unmatched. Germline V CDR1 and CDR2: GTSNPN, SVGIG (reference sequence). The CDR3 consists of 13 residues. CDR3 DNA sequence: TGTGCCTGGGGGACAGGGGGGGGCGGGGAGCTGTTTTTT. The encoded protein is CAWGTGGGGELFF.

J is TRBJ2-1 and V is TRBV6-5; 15 positions match TRBD2. This CDR3 has 16 residues. With V trimmed by 4 bases and J by 10 bases, 8 bases remained unmatched. Germline-derived CDR1 and CDR2 are MNHEY and SVGAGI. CDR3 nucleotides: TGTGCCAGCAGTTTCGGAAGGACTAGCGGGAGGGCCGAGCAGTTCTTC. Residues: CASSFGRTSGRAEQFF.

This chain links TRBV18 with TRBJ2-5; 9 bases match TRBD1. The CDR3 spans 16 residues. Losses at the gene ends were 1 base for V and 2 bases for J; bases not matched to a gene: 5. The germline CDR1 and CDR2 sequences are KGHSH and LQKENI. CDR3 region: CASSPLGQGLQETQYF. CDR3 sequence (DNA): TGTGCCAGCTCACCACTGGGACAGGGCCTTCAAGAGACCCAGTACTTC.

This chain uses TRBV6-6 with TRBJ2-7, with 8 bases identical to TRBD2. CDR3 size: 15 residues. From germline, CDR1 is MNHNY and CDR2 SVGAGI (reference sequence). Unmatched junction bases numbered 8, after V lost 6 bases and J lost 1 base. The CDR3 spells CASSPGTSGSYEQYF. In DNA form, the CDR3 reads TGTGCCAGCAGCCCCGGGACTAGTGGATCCTACGAGCAGTACTTC.

The gene calls are TRBV6-1 and TRBJ2-7; weak D call: TRBD1 (5 bases). The V end lost 3 bases, the J end lost 7 bases, and 10 bases lay between the germline ends. Germline CDR1 MNHNS, CDR2 SASEGT. The CDR3 has 12 residues. CDR3 bases: TGTGCCAGCAGTGAGCGTAAGGGGGAGCAGTACTTC. Amino acids: CASSERKGEQYF.

The gene calls are TRBV28 and TRBJ1-5; the match to TRBD1 covers 7 bases. Per germline, CDR1 MDHEN and CDR2 SYDVKM. The CDR3 consists of 13 residues. V shed 8 bases and J 9 bases; nucleotides not matched to a gene: 10. DNA for the CDR3: TGTGCCAGCCACGACAGGGTAGGAGCGCCCCAGCATTTT. It yields the protein CASHDRVGAPQHF.

As DNA, the CDR3 is TGCGCCAGCAGCTGGGACCCCGACAGGGGCTCCTACGAGCAGTACTTC. Translation gives CASSWDPDRGSYEQYF. The rearrangement joins TRBV5-1 to TRBJ2-7, with 8 bases lining up with TRBD1. V shed 3 bases, J shed 0 bases, and the junction held 8 bases outside the gene matches. Germline loops: CDR1 SGHRS, CDR2 YFSETQ. The length of the CDR3 is 16 residues.

A single count supports this clone. This sequence joins TRBV27 and TRBJ1-2; TRBD1 aligns across 8 bases. Trimming at V came to 3 bases and at J to 10 bases, leaving 7 bases not matched to a gene. The CDR3 is made up of 13 amino acids. CDR1 is MNHEY, CDR2 SMNVEV, per germline (reference sequence). The CDR3 sequence is CASSLGDRPDYTF. Here the CDR3 DNA reads TGTGCCAGCAGTTTGGGGGACAGGCCTGACTACACCTTC.

This clone has more than one count but fewer than ten. The rearrangement joins TRBV5-6 to TRBJ2-3; weak D call: TRBD1 (5 bases). The CDR3 length is 18 residues. Trimming pared 0 bases from V and 4 bases from J, leaving 21 bases between. In germline, CDR1 is SGHDT, CDR2 YYEEEE. The CDR3, as DNA: TGTGCCAGCAGCTTGGCCCGGGCAGGGTGGACCCCATCAGATACGCAGTATTTT. Translating gives CASSLARAGWTPSDTQYF.

This clone was seen just once. This chain uses TRBV6-2 or TRBV6-3 with TRBJ1-2; D unresolved. This CDR3 comprises 14 residues. The V gene's germline CDR1 is MNHEY and CDR2 SVGEGT. With 6 bases removed from V and 4 bases from J, the gap between germline ends came to 15 bases. CDR3 nucleotide sequence: TGTGCCAGCAGCCTACTCGGCCGGGGCTATGGCTACACCTTC. Protein sequence: CASSLLGRGYGYTF.

The V call is TRBV5-5, the J call TRBJ2-1; possibly TRBD2 for D (6 bases). The CDR3 length is 16 residues. V was pared by 1 base and J by 4 bases, with 15 bases between. Germline V gene sequence: CDR1 SGHKS, CDR2 YYEKEE (reference sequence). The DNA of the CDR3 is TGTGCCAGCAGCTTGCTGGGTATGGAGGGTTACAATGAGCAGTTCTTC. This codes for CASSLLGMEGYNEQFF.

V gene TRBV13 combines with J gene TRBJ2-7; D is possibly TRBD2 (5 bases). From germline, CDR1 is PRHDT and CDR2 FYEKMQ (reference sequence). CDR3 length equals 14 residues. V was cut by 2 bases and J by 9 bases, with 17 bases left in between. CDR3 in DNA: TGTGCCAGCAGCTTACCCACCCTGAGGGATACGCAGTACTTC. The encoded protein is CASSLPTLRDTQYF.

The chain joins TRBV5-1 to TRBJ1-1; no definite D call. Germline V gives CDR1 SGHRS, CDR2 YFSETQ. The CDR3 is 14 amino acids. The V and J ends lost 4 bases and 1 base respectively, with 11 bases between them. The CDR3 spells CASSPDRGNTEAFF. The CDR3 bases are TGCGCCAGCAGCCCGGACCGGGGGAACACTGAAGCTTTCTTT.

The gene calls are TRBV7-2 and TRBJ1-1; 9 bases are a match to TRBD1. V was pared by 6 bases and J by 4 bases, with 12 bases of the junction left unmatched. CDR3 length: 16 residues. CDR1 is SGHTA, CDR2 FQGNSA, per germline. DNA of the CDR3: TGTGCCAGCAGTTTCTTCCCGACAGGGGGAGGCACTGAAGCTTTCTTT. Residues: CASSFFPTGGGTEAFF.

V and J are TRBV28 and TRBJ2-5, with D possibly matching TRBD2 (6 bases). Germline V gives CDR1 MDHEN, CDR2 SYDVKM. V was clipped by 0 bases and J by 5 bases, with 10 bases between them. This CDR3 spans 14 amino acids. CDR3: CASSLWRGGETQYF. In DNA form, the CDR3 reads TGTGCCAGCAGTTTATGGCGGGGTGGGGAGACCCAGTACTTC.

The rearrangement links TRBV9 to TRBJ1-2; D call uncertain. The CDR3 runs to 15 residues. Trimming left V 0 bases short and J 0 bases short, with 9 bases between. Germline loops: CDR1 SGDLS, CDR2 YYNGEE. The CDR3 loop reads CASSVDPGANYGYTF. The CDR3 bases are TGTGCCAGCAGCGTAGATCCCGGGGCTAACTATGGCTACACCTTC.